The T cell receptor (beta chain) under discussion was sequenced for a study of blood T cell repertoires in COVID-19. Turning to the study itself: Specimens from acute and convalescent COVID-19 originated in the United States, Italy and Spain. PBMCs, B-cell-depleted T cells, or T cells provided the cDNA or gDNA that made up the material.

As originally analysed: Counts of nucleated cells, estimated from reference gene primer amplification, were obtained. The data were produced by immunoSEQ multiplex PCR, yet TCRdb's version contains in-frame clones alone and is incomplete. V and J calls and clone size follow that table, whereas D and trimming were derived from the DNA. The sample carries some 26,000 clones, approximately 88% recorded once. Germline V gives CDR1 MNHEY, CDR2 SMNVEV (reference sequence). This CDR3 spans 13 amino acids. The V gene lost 10 bases and the J gene lost 3 bases, with 13 bases spanning the gap. The clonotype comes from a man between 65 and 80 years old with active COVID-19. Sequencing was done on a sample of peripheral blood. J is TRBJ2-1 and V is TRBV27; D gene uncertain. The CDR3 here is CAIFDSVYNEQFF. CDR3 DNA: TGTGCCATCTTCGACTCAGTCTACAATGAGCAGTTCTTC.